This is a list of T cell receptor beta chains from one sample in a study of blood T cell repertoires in COVID-19. Profiled with immunoSEQ multiplex PCR; TCRdb holds only in-frame clones, not every one. The sample has some 360,000 clones, 70% to 90% seen once. The source material was peripheral blood. All receptors come from a woman aged 55-69 years with COVID-19, enrolled during active disease. Each CDR3 is given with its conserved first and last residue. The order of the fields is V gene, J gene, clone size, D gene, CDR3 protein, CDR3 DNA. A D gene is named only where the DNA matches it firmly. Not every row has a clone size; where given, it reads once, few, many or a size class.

V: TRBV4-1; J: TRBJ2-2; size: -; D: TRBD2; CDR3: CASSLGLAGATGELFF; DNA: TGCGCCAGCAGCCTAGGACTAGCGGGGGCCACCGGGGAGCTGTTTTTT
V: TRBV28; J: TRBJ2-5; size: -; D: TRBD2; CDR3: CASSRWTSGGLRQTQYF; DNA: TGTGCCAGCAGTCGATGGACTAGCGGGGGCCTGCGGCAGACCCAGTACTTC
V: TRBV19; J: TRBJ1-2; size: once; D: TRBD1; CDR3: CATGDRGRPPYGYTF; DNA: TGTGCCACCGGGGACAGGGGAAGACCTCCCTATGGCTACACCTTC
V: TRBV19; J: TRBJ1-5; size: -; D: TRBD1; CDR3: CASSPRQGGQPQHF; DNA: TGTGCCAGTAGTCCCAGACAGGGCGGTCAGCCCCAGCATTTT
V: TRBV5-8; J: TRBJ1-4; size: -; D: -; CDR3: CASNREGLTNEKLFF; DNA: TGTGCCAGCAACCGGGAAGGTTTAACTAATGAAAAACTGTTTTTT
V: TRBV4-1; J: TRBJ2-7; size: -; D: -; CDR3: CASSQEFYNEQYF; DNA: TGCGCCAGCAGCCAAGAGTTTTACAACGAGCAGTACTTC
V: TRBV10-3; J: TRBJ2-5; size: -; D: TRBD1; CDR3: CAISVSGQVQETQYF; DNA: TGTGCCATCAGTGTCTCAGGACAGGTTCAAGAGACCCAGTACTTC
V: TRBV28; J: TRBJ1-1; size: -; D: TRBD1; CDR3: CASRLEDRLAEAFF; DNA: TGTGCCAGCAGATTAGAGGACAGGTTGGCTGAAGCTTTCTTT
V: TRBV2; J: TRBJ1-6; size: -; D: -; CDR3: CASRGLYTGKSPLHF; DNA: TGTGCCAGCAGGGGCCTATACACAGGGAAATCACCCCTCCACTTT
V: TRBV6-5; J: TRBJ2-7; size: -; D: TRBD1; CDR3: CASSPSAGGLHEQYF; DNA: TGTGCCAGCAGCCCGTCGGCAGGGGGTTTACACGAGCAGTACTTC
V: TRBV27; J: TRBJ2-6; size: -; D: TRBD1; CDR3: CASSTGTGTGANVLTF; DNA: TGTGCCAGCAGTACCGGGACAGGGACCGGGGCCAACGTCCTGACTTTC
V: TRBV6-5; J: TRBJ1-1; size: -; D: TRBD1; CDR3: CASRSEDRGWAFF; DNA: TGTGCCAGCAGATCCGAAGACAGGGGTTGGGCTTTCTTT
V: TRBV9; J: TRBJ1-4; size: few; D: -; CDR3: CASSAGGRINEKLFF; DNA: TGTGCCAGCAGCGCCGGGGGACGTATTAATGAAAAACTGTTTTTT
V: TRBV24-1; J: TRBJ1-1; size: -; D: -; CDR3: CASSLGGGTEAFF; DNA: TGTGCCTCCTCCCTGGGCGGGGGAACTGAAGCTTTCTTT
V: TRBV11-2; J: TRBJ2-3; size: -; D: -; CDR3: CASSLALSTDTQYF; DNA: TGTGCCAGCAGCTTAGCCCTCAGCACAGATACGCAGTATTTT
V: TRBV28; J: TRBJ1-4; size: -; D: -; CDR3: CASSSLTGRGEKLFF; DNA: TGTGCCAGCAGTTCCCTAACTGGGAGAGGTGAAAAACTGTTTTTT
V: TRBV27; J: TRBJ1-2; size: few; D: TRBD1; CDR3: CASSLSPGQGAVGYTF; DNA: TGTGCCAGCAGTTTATCCCCGGGACAGGGGGCGGTAGGCTACACCTTC
V: TRBV29-1; J: TRBJ1-5; size: -; D: -; CDR3: CSYSFGVNQPQHF; DNA: TGCAGCTACTCATTCGGAGTTAATCAGCCCCAGCATTTT
V: TRBV9; J: TRBJ1-1; size: -; D: TRBD1; CDR3: CASSVVGQGVWNTEAFF; DNA: TGTGCCAGCAGCGTGGTCGGACAGGGAGTTTGGAACACTGAAGCTTTCTTT
V: TRBV28; J: TRBJ2-3; size: -; D: TRBD2; CDR3: CASSLYREGDTQYF; DNA: TGTGCCAGCAGTTTATACCGGGAGGGCGATACGCAGTATTTT
V: TRBV5-4; J: TRBJ1-1; size: -; D: TRBD1; CDR3: CASSAADLGQIDGETEAFF; DNA: TGTGCCAGCAGCGCGGCCGACTTGGGACAGATAGATGGGGAGACTGAAGCTTTCTTT
V: TRBV3-1/TRBV3-2; J: TRBJ1-1; size: -; D: -; CDR3: CASSSRAVTTEAFF; DNA: TGTGCCAGCAGCTCCAGGGCGGTTACCACTGAAGCTTTCTTT
V: TRBV24-1; J: TRBJ2-3; size: few; D: TRBD1; CDR3: CATSTGGDTQYF; DNA: TGTGCCACCTCCACAGGGGGGGATACGCAGTATTTT
V: TRBV30; J: TRBJ2-7; size: -; D: TRBD1; CDR3: CAWSLGQGVWF; DNA: TGTGCCTGGAGTTTGGGACAGGGGGTTTGGTTC
V: TRBV6-5; J: TRBJ1-1; size: -; D: TRBD1; CDR3: CASWAYRGSNTEAFF; DNA: TGTGCCAGTTGGGCCTACAGGGGCTCAAACACTGAAGCTTTCTTT
V: TRBV6-5; J: TRBJ1-5; size: -; D: TRBD1; CDR3: CASSQTGGHQPQHF; DNA: TGTGCCAGCAGCCAGACAGGGGGCCATCAGCCCCAGCATTTT
V: TRBV5-8; J: TRBJ1-2; size: -; D: TRBD1; CDR3: CASSWTGTYTLSNYGYTF; DNA: TGTGCCAGCAGCTGGACAGGGACCTACACCCTCTCTAACTATGGCTACACCTTC
V: TRBV6-7; J: TRBJ1-2; size: few; D: TRBD1; CDR3: CASSYPRTGNYGYTF; DNA: TGTGCCAGCAGTTACCCCCGGACAGGGAACTATGGCTACACCTTC
V: TRBV6-5; J: TRBJ2-2; size: -; D: -; CDR3: CASTLTSSVSGELFF; DNA: TGTGCCAGCACCCTTACCTCCAGCGTTTCCGGGGAGCTGTTTTTT
V: TRBV18; J: TRBJ2-1; size: -; D: TRBD2; CDR3: CASSDRGGNEQFF; DNA: TGTGCCAGCTCAGATCGGGGGGGCAATGAGCAGTTCTTC
V: TRBV6-6; J: TRBJ1-5; size: -; D: -; CDR3: CASSYPDRPGQPQHF; DNA: TGTGCCAGCAGTTACCCCGACAGGCCGGGTCAGCCCCAGCATTTT
V: TRBV3-1/TRBV3-2; J: TRBJ1-5; size: -; D: -; CDR3: CASSQNRANGQPQHF; DNA: TGTGCCAGCAGTCAAAACAGGGCGAACGGTCAGCCCCAGCATTTT
V: TRBV4-2; J: TRBJ1-2; size: -; D: TRBD1; CDR3: CASSQTTGGAGYGYTF; DNA: TGTGCCAGCAGCCAAACTACAGGGGGCGCAGGGTATGGCTACACCTTC
V: TRBV28; J: TRBJ1-2; size: -; D: -; CDR3: CASRLGVGYTF; DNA: TGTGCCAGCCGACTGGGAGTGGGCTACACCTTC
V: TRBV5-1; J: TRBJ2-5; size: -; D: -; CDR3: CASSLEVGEETQYF; DNA: TGCGCCAGCAGCTTGGAGGTTGGGGAGGAGACCCAGTACTTC
V: TRBV6-5; J: TRBJ1-5; size: -; D: -; CDR3: CASKSTINQPQHF; DNA: TGTGCCAGCAAGAGCACTATCAATCAGCCCCAGCATTTT
V: TRBV7-2; J: TRBJ1-1; size: -; D: -; CDR3: CATLLQGFDTEAFF; DNA: TGTGCCACCCTCCTACAGGGTTTTGACACTGAAGCTTTCTTT
V: TRBV30; J: TRBJ2-1; size: -; D: -; CDR3: CAWNAGVAYNEQFF; DNA: TGTGCCTGGAACGCAGGGGTGGCCTACAATGAGCAGTTCTTC
V: TRBV6-1; J: TRBJ2-1; size: -; D: TRBD2; CDR3: CASSERRTSGLREFF; DNA: TGTGCCAGCAGTGAGCGGAGGACTAGCGGGTTGAGGGAGTTCTTC
V: TRBV7-3; J: TRBJ1-1; size: once; D: -; CDR3: CASSSFRGSEAFF; DNA: TGTGCCAGCAGCTCCTTTAGGGGGTCTGAAGCTTTCTTT
V: TRBV6-5; J: TRBJ2-5; size: -; D: TRBD1; CDR3: CATKQGARETQYF; DNA: TGTGCCACCAAACAGGGGGCGCGGGAGACCCAGTACTTC
V: TRBV7-2; J: TRBJ1-2; size: -; D: -; CDR3: CASSYSNYGYTF; DNA: TGTGCCAGCAGTTACAGTAACTATGGCTACACCTTC
V: TRBV27; J: TRBJ2-7; size: -; D: -; CDR3: CASSTNGGVYEQYF; DNA: TGTGCCAGCAGTACTAATGGAGGAGTCTACGAGCAGTACTTC